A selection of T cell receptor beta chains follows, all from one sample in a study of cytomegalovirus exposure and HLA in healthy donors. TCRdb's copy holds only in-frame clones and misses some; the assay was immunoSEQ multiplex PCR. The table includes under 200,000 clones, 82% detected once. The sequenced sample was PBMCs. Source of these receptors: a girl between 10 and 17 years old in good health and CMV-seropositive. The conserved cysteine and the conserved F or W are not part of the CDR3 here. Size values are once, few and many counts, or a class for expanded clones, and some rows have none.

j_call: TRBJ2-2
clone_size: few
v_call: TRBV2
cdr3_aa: AISRGRGTGELF

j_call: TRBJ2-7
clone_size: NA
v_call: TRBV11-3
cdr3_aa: AGPGTSGSYEQY

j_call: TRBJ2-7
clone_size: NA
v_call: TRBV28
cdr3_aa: ASSLSHSSYEQY

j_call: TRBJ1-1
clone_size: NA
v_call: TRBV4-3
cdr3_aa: ASSQDSRQMNTEAF

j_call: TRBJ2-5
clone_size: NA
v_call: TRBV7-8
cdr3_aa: ASRGGDKETQY

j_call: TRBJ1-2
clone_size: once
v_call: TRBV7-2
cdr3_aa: ASSLDPGQIYGYT

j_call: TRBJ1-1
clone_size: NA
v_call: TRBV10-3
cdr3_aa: AIGGTEAF

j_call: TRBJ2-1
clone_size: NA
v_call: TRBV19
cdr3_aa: ASSISGGSYNEQF

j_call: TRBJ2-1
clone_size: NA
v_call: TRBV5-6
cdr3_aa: ASSLKSRGAYNEQF

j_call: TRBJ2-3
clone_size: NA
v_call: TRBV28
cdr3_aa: ASSLGTSTDTQY

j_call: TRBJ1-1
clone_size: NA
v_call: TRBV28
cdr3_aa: ASSLPPGTGDTEAF

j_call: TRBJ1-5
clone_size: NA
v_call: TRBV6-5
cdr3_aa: ASSPWDSNQPQH